This T cell receptor beta chain was obtained from a study of liver allograft versus peripheral blood T cells. Study-level background: Repertoires of T cell receptors in transplanted livers were compared with recipients' peripheral blood repertoires. Regarding the study as a whole: Intragraft T cell receptor repertoires of liver allografts were reportedly distinct from those in peripheral blood.

Comment on this clonotype: Antigen specificity is unknown.

MiXCR was run by TCRdb on the reads, yielding one entry per CDR3 protein. Among fewer than 15,000 distinct CDR3 sequences, about 18% were seen once, and the ten largest hold 1.5% to 2%. Germline V gene sequence: CDR1 LGHDT, CDR2 YNNKEL (reference sequence). The junction had 13 bases not matched to a gene; V was cut back by 5 bases and J by 4 bases. The CDR3 sequence is 16 residues long. V gene TRBV3-1 combines with J gene TRBJ2-7; 8 bases line up with TRBD1. The clonotype comes from a human patient who had a liver transplant. Some T cells may be provided by the graft donor. Here the CDR3 DNA reads TGTGCCAGCAGCTTCAGGGGGCGAAGGTCCCAATACGAGCAGTACTTC. It is translated as CASSFRGRRSQYEQYF.